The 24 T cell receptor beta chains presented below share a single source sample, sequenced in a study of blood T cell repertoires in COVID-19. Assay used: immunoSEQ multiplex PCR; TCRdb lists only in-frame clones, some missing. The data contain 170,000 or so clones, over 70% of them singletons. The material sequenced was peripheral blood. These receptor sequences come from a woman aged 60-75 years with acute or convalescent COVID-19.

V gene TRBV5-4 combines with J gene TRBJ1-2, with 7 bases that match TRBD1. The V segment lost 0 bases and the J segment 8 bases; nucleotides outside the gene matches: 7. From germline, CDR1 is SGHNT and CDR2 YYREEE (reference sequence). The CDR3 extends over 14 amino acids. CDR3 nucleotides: TGTGCCAGCAGCTTGGCCGACAGGGTAAAGGGCTACACCTTC. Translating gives CASSLADRVKGYTF.

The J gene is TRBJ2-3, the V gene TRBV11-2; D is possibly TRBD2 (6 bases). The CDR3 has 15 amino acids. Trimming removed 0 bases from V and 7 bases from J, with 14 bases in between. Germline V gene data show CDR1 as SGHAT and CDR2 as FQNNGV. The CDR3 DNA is TGTGCCAGCAGCTTAGATCGTCTAGCGTCGAATACGCAGTATTTT. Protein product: CASSLDRLASNTQYF.

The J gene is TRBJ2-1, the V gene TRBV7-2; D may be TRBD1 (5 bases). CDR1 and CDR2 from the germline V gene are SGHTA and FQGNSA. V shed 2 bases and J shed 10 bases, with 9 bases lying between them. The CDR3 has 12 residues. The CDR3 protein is CASSLQGWEQFF. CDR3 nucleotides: TGTGCCAGCAGCTTACAGGGTTGGGAGCAGTTCTTC.

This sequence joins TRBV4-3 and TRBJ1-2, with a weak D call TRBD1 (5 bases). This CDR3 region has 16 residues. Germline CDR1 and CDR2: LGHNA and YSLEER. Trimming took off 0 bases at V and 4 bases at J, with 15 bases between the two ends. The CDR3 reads CASSQDHWGGGYGYTF. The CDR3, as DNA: TGCGCCAGCAGCCAAGATCATTGGGGGGGTGGCTATGGCTACACCTTC.

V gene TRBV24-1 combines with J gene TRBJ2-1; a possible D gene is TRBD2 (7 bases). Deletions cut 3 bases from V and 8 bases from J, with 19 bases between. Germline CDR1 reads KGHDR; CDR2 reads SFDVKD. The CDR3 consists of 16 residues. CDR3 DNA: TGTGCCACCAGTGATCCAATTGGGGGGGGCCTCTATGAGCAGTTCTTC. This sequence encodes CATSDPIGGGLYEQFF.

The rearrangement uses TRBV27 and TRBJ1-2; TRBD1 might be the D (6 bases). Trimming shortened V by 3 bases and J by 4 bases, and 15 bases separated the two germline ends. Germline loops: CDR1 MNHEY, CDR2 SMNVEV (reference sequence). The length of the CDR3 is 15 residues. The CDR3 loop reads CASSFLGGASYGYTF. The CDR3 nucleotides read TGTGCCAGCAGTTTCTTAGGGGGGGCCAGCTATGGCTACACCTTC.

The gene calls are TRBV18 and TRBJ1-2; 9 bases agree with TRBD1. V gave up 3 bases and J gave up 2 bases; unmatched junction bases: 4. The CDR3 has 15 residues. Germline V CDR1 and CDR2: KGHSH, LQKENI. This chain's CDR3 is CASSPGQGLNYGYTF. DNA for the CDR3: TGTGCCAGCTCACCGGGACAGGGTTTAAACTATGGCTACACCTTC. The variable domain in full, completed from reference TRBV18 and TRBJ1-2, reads NAGVMQNPRHLVRRRGQEARLRCSPMKGHSHVYWYRQLPEEGLKFMVYLQKENIIDESGMPKERFSAEFPKEGPSILRIQQVVRGDSAAYFCASSPGQGLNYGYTFGSGTRLTVV.

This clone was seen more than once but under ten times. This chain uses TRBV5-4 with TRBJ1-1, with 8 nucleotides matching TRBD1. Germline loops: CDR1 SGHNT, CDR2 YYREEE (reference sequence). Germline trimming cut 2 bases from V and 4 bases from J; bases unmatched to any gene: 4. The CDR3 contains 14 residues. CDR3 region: CASSFEQGGTEAFF. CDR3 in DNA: TGTGCCAGCAGCTTCGAACAGGGGGGCACTGAAGCTTTCTTT.

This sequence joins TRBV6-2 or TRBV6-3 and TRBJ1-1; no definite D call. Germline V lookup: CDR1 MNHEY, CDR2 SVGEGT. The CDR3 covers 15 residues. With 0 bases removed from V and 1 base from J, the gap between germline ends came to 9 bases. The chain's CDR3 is CASSYSTSENTEAFF. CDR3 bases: TGTGCCAGCAGTTACTCGACTTCCGAGAACACTGAAGCTTTCTTT.

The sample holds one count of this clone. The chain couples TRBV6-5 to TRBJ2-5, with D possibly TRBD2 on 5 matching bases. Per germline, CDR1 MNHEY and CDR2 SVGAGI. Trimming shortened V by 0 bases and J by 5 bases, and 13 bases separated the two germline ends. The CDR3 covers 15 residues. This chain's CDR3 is CASSYSDSVRETQYF. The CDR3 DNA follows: TGTGCCAGCAGTTACTCGGACTCAGTCCGGGAGACCCAGTACTTC.

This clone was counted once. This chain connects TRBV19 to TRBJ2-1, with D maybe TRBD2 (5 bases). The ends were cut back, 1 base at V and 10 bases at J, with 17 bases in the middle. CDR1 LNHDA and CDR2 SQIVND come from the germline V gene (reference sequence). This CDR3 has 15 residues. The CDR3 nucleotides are TGTGCCAGTAGTATAGGCCCTACTGCCGGGGAGGAGCAGTTCTTC. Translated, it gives CASSIGPTAGEEQFF.

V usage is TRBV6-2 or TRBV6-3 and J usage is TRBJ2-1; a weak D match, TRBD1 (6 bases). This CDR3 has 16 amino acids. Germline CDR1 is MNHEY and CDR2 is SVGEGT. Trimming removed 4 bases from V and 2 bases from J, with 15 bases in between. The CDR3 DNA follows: TGTGCCAGCAGTTCGGCGCCAGGGGTCCCCTACAATGAGCAGTTCTTC. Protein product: CASSSAPGVPYNEQFF.

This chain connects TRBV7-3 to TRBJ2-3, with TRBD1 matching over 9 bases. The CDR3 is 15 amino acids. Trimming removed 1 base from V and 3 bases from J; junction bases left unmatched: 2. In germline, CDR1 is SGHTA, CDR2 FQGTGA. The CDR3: CASSLIGQGTDTQYF. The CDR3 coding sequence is TGTGCCAGCAGCTTAATCGGACAGGGGACAGATACGCAGTATTTT.

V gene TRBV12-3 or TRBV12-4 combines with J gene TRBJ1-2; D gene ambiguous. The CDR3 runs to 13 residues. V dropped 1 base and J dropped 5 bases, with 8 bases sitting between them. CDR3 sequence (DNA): TGTGCCAGCAGTTTAGACGGGAGTTATGGCTACACCTTC. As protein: CASSLDGSYGYTF.

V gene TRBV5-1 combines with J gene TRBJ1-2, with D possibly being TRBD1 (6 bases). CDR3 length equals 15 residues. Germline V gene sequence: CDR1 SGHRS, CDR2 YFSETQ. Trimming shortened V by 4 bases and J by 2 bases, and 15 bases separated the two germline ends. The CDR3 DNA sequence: TGCGCCAGCAGCACCCGGGACAATGTAAACTATGGCTACACCTTC. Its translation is CASSTRDNVNYGYTF.

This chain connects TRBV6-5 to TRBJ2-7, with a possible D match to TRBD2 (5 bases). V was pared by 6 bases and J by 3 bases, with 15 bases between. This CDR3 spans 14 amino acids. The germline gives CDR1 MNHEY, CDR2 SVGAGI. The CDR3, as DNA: TGTGCCAGCAGCCCCCTCGGAGGTGGCTACGAGCAGTACTTC. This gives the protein CASSPLGGGYEQYF.

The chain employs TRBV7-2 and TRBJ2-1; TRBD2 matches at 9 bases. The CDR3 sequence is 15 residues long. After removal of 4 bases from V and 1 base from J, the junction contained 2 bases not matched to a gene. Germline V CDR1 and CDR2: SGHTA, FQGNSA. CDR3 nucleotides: TGTGCCAGCAGCTCAGGACTAGCGTCCTACAATGAGCAGTTCTTC. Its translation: CASSSGLASYNEQFF.

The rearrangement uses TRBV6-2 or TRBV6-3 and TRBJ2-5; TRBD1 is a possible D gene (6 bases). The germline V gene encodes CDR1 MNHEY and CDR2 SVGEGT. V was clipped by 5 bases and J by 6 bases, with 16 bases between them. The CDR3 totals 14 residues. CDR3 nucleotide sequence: TGTGCCAGCAGTCGCTCAGGGGACATGAAGACCCAGTACTTC. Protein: CASSRSGDMKTQYF.

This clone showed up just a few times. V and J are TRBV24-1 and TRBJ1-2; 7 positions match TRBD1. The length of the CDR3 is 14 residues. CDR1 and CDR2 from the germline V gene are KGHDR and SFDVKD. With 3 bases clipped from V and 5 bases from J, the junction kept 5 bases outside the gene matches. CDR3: CATSDRQGRYGYTF. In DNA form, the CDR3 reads TGTGCCACCAGTGATCGACAGGGCAGATATGGCTACACCTTC.

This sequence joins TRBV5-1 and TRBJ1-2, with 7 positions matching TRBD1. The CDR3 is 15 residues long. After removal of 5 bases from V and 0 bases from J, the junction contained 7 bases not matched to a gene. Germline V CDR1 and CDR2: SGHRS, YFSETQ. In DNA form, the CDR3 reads TGCGCCAGCAGGGTTACAGGGGCGACTAACTATGGCTACACCTTC. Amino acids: CASRVTGATNYGYTF.

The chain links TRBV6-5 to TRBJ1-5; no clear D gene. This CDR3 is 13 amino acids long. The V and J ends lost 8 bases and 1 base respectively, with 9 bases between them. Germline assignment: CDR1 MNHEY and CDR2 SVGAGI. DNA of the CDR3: TGTGCCAGCTCGCGAGCGAGCAATCAGCCCCAGCATTTT. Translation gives CASSRASNQPQHF.

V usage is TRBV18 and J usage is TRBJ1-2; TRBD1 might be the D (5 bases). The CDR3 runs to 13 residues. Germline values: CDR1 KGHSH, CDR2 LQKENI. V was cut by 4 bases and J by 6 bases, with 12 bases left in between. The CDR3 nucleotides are TGTGCCAGCTCACAACCCACGGGGGATGGCTACACCTTC. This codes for CASSQPTGDGYTF.

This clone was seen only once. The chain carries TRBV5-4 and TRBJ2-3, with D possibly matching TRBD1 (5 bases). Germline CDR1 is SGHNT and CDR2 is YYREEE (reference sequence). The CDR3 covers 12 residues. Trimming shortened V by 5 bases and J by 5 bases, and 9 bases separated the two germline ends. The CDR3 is CASRWGGDTQYF. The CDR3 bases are TGTGCCAGCAGGTGGGGCGGAGATACGCAGTATTTT. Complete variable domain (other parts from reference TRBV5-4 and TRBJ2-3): ETGVTQSPTHLIKTRGQQVTLRCSSQSGHNTVSWYQQALGQGPQFIFQYYREEENGRGNFPPRFSGLQFPNYSSELNVNALELDDSALYLCASRWGGDTQYFGPGTRLTVL.

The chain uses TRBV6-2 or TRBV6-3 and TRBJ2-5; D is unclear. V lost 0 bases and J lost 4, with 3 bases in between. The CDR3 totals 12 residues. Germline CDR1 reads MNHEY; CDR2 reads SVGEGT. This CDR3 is CASSYSAETQYF. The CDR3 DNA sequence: TGTGCCAGCAGTTACTCAGCAGAGACCCAGTACTTC.